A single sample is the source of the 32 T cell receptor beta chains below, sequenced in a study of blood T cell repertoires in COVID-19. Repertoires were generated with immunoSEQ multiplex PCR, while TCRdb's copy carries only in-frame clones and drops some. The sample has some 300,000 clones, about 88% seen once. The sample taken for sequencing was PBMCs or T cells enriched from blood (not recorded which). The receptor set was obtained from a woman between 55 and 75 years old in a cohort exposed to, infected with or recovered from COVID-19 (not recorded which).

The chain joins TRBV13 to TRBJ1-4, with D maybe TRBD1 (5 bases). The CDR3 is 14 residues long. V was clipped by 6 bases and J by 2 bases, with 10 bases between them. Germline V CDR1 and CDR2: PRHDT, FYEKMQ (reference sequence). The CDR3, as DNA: TGTGCCAGCAGGAAGGGGTCTACTAATGAAAAACTGTTTTTT. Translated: CASRKGSTNEKLFF.

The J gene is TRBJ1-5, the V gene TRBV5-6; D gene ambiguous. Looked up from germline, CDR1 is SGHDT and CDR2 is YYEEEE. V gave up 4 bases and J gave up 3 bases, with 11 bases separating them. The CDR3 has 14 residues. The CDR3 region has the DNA TGTGCCAGCAGCCGGACGGGATACAATCAGCCCCAGCATTTT. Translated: CASSRTGYNQPQHF.

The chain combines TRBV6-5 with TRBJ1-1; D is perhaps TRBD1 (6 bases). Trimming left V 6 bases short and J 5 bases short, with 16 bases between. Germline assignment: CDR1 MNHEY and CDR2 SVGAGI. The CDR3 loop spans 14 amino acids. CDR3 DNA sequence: TGTGCCAGCAGGAGGGGGACGGGCGGGACTGAAGCTTTCTTT. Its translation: CASRRGTGGTEAFF.

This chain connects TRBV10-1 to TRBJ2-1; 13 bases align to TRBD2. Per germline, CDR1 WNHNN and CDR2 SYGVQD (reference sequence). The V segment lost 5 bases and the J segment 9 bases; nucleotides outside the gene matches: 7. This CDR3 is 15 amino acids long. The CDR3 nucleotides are TGCGCCAGCAGTCGGACTAGCGGGAGTGCCGCTGAGCAGTTCTTC. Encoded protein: CASSRTSGSAAEQFF.

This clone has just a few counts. The CDR3 DNA is TGTGCCAGCAGCCCCGCCGGACTAGCGGGAGGGCTTAATACGCAGTATTTT. It encodes CASSPAGLAGGLNTQYF. The chain has TRBV9 and TRBJ2-3; TRBD2 agrees at 15 bases. CDR3 length: 17 residues. Germline CDR1 SGDLS, CDR2 YYNGEE. V lost 4 bases, J lost 7 bases, and 10 bases stayed unmatched.

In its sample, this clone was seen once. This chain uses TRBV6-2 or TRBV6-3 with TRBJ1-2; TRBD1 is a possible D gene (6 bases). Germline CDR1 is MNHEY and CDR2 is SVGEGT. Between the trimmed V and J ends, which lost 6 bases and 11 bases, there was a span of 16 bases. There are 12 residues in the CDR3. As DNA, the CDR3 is TGTGCCAGCAGCCAGGGGCAGAATACTTACACCTTC. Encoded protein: CASSQGQNTYTF.

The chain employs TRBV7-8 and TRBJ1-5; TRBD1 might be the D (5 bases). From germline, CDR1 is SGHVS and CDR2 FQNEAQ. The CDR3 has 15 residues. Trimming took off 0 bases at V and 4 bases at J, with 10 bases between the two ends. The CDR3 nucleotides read TGTGCCAGCAGCTTAGCGGCAGGGCTAAATCAGCCCCAGCATTTT. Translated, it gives CASSLAAGLNQPQHF.

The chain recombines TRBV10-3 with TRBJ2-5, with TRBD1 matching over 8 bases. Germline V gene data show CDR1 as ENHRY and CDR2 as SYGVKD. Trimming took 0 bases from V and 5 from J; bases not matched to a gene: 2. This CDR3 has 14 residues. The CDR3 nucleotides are TGTGCCATCAGTGAGTCAAGGACAGGGGAGACCCAGTACTTC. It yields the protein CAISESRTGETQYF.

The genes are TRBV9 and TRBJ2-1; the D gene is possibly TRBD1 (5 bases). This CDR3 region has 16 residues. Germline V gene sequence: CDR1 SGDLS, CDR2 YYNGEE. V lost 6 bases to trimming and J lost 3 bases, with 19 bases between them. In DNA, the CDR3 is TGTGCCAGCACCCCCCTTTCCAGGGAAGGCTACAATGAGCAGTTCTTC. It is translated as CASTPLSREGYNEQFF.

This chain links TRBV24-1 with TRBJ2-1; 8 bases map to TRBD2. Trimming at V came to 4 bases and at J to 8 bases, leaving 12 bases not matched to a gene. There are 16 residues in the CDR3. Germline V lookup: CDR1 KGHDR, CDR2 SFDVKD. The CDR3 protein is CATSEGSPSGGDEQFF. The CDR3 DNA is TGTGCCACCAGTGAGGGCAGCCCGAGCGGGGGCGATGAGCAGTTCTTC.

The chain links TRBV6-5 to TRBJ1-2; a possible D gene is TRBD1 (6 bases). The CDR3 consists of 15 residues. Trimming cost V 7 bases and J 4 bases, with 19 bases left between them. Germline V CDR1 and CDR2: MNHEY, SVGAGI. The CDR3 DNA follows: TGTGCCAGCACCCGCGGCACAGGGAACTTCTATGGCTACACCTTC. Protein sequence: CASTRGTGNFYGYTF.

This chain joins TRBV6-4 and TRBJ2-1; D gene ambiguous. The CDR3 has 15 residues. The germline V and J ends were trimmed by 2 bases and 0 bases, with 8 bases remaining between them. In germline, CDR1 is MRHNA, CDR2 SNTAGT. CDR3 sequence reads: CASSDSESSYNEQFF. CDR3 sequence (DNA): TGTGCCAGCAGTGACAGCGAGAGCTCCTACAATGAGCAGTTCTTC.

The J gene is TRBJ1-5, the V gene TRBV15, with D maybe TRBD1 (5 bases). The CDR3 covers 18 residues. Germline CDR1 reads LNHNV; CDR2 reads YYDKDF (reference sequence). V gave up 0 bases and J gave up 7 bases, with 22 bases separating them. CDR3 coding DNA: TGTGCCACCAGCAGAGATCCGGGACTCTGGGACGTCCCCCAGCCCCAGCATTTT. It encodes CATSRDPGLWDVPQPQHF.

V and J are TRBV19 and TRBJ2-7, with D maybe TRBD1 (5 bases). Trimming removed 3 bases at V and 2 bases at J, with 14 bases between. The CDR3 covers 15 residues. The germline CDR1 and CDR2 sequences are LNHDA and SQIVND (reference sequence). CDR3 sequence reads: CASSMPQVGPYEQYF. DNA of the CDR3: TGTGCCAGTAGTATGCCACAGGTGGGTCCCTACGAGCAGTACTTC.

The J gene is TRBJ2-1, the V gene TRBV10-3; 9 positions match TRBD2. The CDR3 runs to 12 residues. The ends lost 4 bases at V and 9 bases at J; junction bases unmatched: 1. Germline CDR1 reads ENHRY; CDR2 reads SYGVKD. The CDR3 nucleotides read TGTGCCATCAGTGTAGCGGGAGTTGAGCAGTTCTTC. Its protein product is CAISVAGVEQFF.

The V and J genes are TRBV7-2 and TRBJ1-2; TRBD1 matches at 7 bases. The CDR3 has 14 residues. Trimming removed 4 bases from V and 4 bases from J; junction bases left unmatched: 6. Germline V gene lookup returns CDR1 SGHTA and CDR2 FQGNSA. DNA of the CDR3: TGTGCCAGCAGCTCCTACCGGGACAGCTATGGCTACACCTTC. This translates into CASSSYRDSYGYTF.

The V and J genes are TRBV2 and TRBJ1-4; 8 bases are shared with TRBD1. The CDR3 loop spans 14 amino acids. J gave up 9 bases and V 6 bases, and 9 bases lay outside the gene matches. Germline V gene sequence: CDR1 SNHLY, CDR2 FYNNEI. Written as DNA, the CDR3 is TGTGCCAGCAGCAGAGGACAGGGTACGAAAAAACTGTTTTTT. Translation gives CASSRGQGTKKLFF.

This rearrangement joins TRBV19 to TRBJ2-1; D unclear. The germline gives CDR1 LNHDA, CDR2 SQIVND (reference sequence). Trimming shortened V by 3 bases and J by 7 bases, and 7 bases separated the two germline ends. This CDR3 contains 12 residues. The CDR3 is CASSIVRNEQFF. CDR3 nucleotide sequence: TGTGCCAGTAGTATTGTGCGGAATGAGCAGTTCTTC. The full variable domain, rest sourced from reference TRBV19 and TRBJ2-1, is DGGITQSPKYLFRKEGQNVTLSCEQNLNHDAMYWYRQDPGQGLRLIYYSQIVNDFQKGDIAEGYSVSREKKESFPLTVTSAQKNPTAFYLCASSIVRNEQFFGPGTRLTVL.

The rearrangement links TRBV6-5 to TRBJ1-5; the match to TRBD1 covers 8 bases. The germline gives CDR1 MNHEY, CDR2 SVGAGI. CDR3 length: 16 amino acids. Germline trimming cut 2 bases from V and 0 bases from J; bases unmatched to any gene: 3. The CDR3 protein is CASSYHRGDSNQPQHF. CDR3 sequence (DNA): TGTGCCAGCAGTTACCACAGGGGGGATAGCAATCAGCCCCAGCATTTT.

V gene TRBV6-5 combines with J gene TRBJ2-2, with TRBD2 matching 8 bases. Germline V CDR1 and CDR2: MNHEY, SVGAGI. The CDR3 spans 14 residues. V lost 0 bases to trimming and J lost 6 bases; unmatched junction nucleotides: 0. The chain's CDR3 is CASSYSGGAGELFF. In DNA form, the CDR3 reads TGTGCCAGCAGTTACTCCGGGGGGGCCGGGGAGCTGTTTTTT.

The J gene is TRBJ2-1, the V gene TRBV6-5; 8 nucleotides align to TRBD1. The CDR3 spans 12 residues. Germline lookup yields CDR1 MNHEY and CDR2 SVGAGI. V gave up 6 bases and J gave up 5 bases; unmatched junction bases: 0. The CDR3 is CASRDRDNEQFF. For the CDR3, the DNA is TGTGCCAGCAGGGACAGGGACAATGAGCAGTTCTTC.

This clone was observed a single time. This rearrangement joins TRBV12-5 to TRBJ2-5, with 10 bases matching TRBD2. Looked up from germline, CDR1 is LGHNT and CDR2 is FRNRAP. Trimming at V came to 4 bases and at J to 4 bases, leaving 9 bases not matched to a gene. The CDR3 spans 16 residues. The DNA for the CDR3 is TGTGCTAGTGGTTCGGCTAGCGGGAGTGATCGAGAGACCCAGTACTTC. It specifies CASGSASGSDRETQYF.

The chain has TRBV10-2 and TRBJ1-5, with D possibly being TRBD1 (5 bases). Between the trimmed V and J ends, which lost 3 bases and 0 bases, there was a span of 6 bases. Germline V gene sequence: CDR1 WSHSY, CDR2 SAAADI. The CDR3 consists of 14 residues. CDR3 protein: CASSEGHSNQPQHF. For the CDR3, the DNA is TGCGCCAGCAGTGAAGGACATAGCAATCAGCCCCAGCATTTT.

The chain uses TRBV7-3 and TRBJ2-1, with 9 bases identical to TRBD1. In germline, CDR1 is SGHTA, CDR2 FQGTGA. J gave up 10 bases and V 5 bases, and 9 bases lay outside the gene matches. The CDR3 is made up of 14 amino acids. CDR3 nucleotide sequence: TGTGCCAGCAGCCCAAGGGACAGGGTAGGAGAGCAGTTCTTC. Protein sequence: CASSPRDRVGEQFF.

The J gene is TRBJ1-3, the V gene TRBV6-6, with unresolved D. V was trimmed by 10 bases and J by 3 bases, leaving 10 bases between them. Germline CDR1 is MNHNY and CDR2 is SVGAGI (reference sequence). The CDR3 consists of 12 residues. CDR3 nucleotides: TGTGCCACCATGAATAGTGGAAACACCATATATTTT. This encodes CATMNSGNTIYF.

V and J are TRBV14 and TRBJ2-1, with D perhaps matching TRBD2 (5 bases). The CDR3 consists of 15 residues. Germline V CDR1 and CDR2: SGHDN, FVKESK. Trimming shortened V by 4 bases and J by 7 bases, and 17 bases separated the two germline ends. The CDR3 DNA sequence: TGTGCCAGCAGCCTCGGACTTCCCCCCAATAATGAGCAGTTCTTC. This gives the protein CASSLGLPPNNEQFF.

CDR3 in DNA: TGTGCCAGCAGCCCCACCCCGGTACGCTCCTACAATGAGCAGTTCTTC. It is translated as CASSPTPVRSYNEQFF. The V and J genes are TRBV2 and TRBJ2-1; D is unclear. V was cut by 6 bases and J by 0 bases, with 15 bases left in between. This CDR3 spans 16 amino acids. Germline V gives CDR1 SNHLY, CDR2 FYNNEI.

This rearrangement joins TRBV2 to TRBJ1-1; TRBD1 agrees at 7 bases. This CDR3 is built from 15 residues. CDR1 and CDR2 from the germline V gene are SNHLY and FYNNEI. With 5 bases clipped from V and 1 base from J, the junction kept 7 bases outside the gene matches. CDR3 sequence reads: CASSFYRGKNTEAFF. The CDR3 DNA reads TGTGCCAGCAGTTTCTACAGGGGCAAGAACACTGAAGCTTTCTTT.

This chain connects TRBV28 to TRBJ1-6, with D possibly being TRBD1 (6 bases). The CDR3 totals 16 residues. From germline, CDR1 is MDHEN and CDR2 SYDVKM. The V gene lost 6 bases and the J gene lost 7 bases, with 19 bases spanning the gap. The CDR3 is CASRLQQGAGNSPLHF. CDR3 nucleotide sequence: TGTGCCAGCAGGCTCCAACAGGGAGCGGGAAATTCACCCCTCCACTTT. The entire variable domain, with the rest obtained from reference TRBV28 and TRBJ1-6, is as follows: DVKVTQSSRYLVKRTGEKVFLECVQDMDHENMFWYRQDPGLGLRLIYFSYDVKMKEKGDIPEGYSVSREKKERFSLILESASTNQTSMYLCASRLQQGAGNSPLHFGNGTRLTVT.

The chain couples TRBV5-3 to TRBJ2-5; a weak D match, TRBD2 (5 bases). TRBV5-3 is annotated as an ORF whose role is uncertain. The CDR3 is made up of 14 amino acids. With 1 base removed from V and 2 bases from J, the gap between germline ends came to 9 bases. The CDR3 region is CARSLITSQETQYF. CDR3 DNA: TGTGCCAGAAGCTTGATCACTAGTCAAGAGACCCAGTACTTC.

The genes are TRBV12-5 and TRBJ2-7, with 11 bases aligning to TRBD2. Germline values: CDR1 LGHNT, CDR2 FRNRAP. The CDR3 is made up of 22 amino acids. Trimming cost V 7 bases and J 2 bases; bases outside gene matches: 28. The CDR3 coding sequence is TGTGCTAGTGTTCTTACAGGCCAGGGGAAGGGGACTAGCGGCGGCCAGACCTACGAGCAGTACTTC. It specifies CASVLTGQGKGTSGGQTYEQYF.

CDR3 coding DNA: TGCGCCAGCGGTACAGCGGGAGGAGCCGGGGAGCTGTTTTTT. Protein sequence: CASGTAGGAGELFF. The V and J genes are TRBV5-1 and TRBJ2-2, with 9 bases fitting TRBD2. The CDR3 is 14 residues long. Germline V gene data show CDR1 as SGHRS and CDR2 as YFSETQ. V was pared by 7 bases and J by 6 bases, with 7 bases of the junction left unmatched. Full variable domain (remainder filled in from reference TRBV5-1 and TRBJ2-2): KAGVTQTPRYLIKTRGQQVTLSCSPISGHRSVSWYQQTPGQGLQFLFEYFSETQRNKGNFPGRFSGRQFSNSRSEMNVSTLELGDSALYLCASGTAGGAGELFFGEGSRLTVL.